The clone carrying this T cell receptor (beta chain) was seen more than once but under ten times. This sample's treatment: randomized to nivolumab then ipilimumab (arm A) or the reverse (arm B). The repertoire was sequenced with immunoSEQ multiplex PCR; TCRdb's copy has only in-frame clones and lacks some. This table holds 13,000 or so clones, about 73% found once. The data were obtained in a study of sequential checkpoint blockade in melanoma. The overall study: Randomization was 1:1 between first-line nivolumab→ipilimumab and ipilimumab→nivolumab.

Deletions cut 4 bases from V and 3 bases from J, with 4 bases between. The CDR3 totals 12 residues. Germline values: CDR1 SNHLY, CDR2 FYNNEI. This clonotype was sampled from a human donor with melanoma. Here the sequenced sample was CD8+ T cells sorted from blood (inferred from file names), taken from a patient given nivolumab and ipilimumab in sequence. The chain links TRBV2 to TRBJ2-1; no definite D call. Written as DNA, the CDR3 is TGTGCCAGCAGTGGCAGCTACAATGAGCAGTTCTTC. This gives the protein CASSGSYNEQFF.